This TCR beta chain was captured in a study of shared clonotypes between healthy human individuals (dated by TCRdb to about 2020). Study-wide context: The cohort included three men and a couple of women between 18 and 49 years of age. To increase sequencing depth and limit assay-specific biases, TCR repertoire library preparation and sequencing were carried out by different laboratories using diverse techniques. For each donor, CD4 naive and CD4 memory were each given three plates, CD8 naive was given two plates, and CD8 memory was given one plate. Leukapheresis yielded between about 0.9 and 9 billion PBMCs per donor. Blood TCR repertoires of five healthy adults were deeply sequenced to estimate repertoire size and the extent of clonotype sharing between individuals.

This clone was counted a single time. Its antigen target is currently unknown. Base quality data are lacking; no much larger clone is found one base away. CD8 naive samples were CD45RO-negative cells positively selected for CCR7, giving a CD45RA+CCR7+ population that excluded TemRA cells. The donors were healthy, HIV-negative adults with no recently reported acute infections or vaccinations. Every donor was a Caucasian adult living in Nashville, Tennessee, USA. Blood was obtained by leukapheresis, after which PBMCs were separated by Ficoll-Histopaque density gradient centrifugation and cryopreserved in liquid nitrogen vapor phase. Purity and quantity of every magnetically sorted T cell population were checked by analytical flow cytometry. Genomic DNA was isolated from every sorted fraction and measured by UV absorbance on a Nanodrop 2000c. The paper's findings and limits, for the study overall: Compared with non-shared clonotypes, clonotypes shared by all four sorted-subset donors had higher generation probabilities. Even with the large sequencing depth, rarefaction of the sorted-subset datasets indicated that sequencing was incomplete. Because the study included only a small number of donors, the genetic and exposure-history diversity represented was limited. Sharing across several donors was observed for approximately 5% of naive CD4, over 3% of naive CD8, roughly 2.3% of memory CD4, and about 0.4% of memory CD8 clonotypes. Pairwise subsampling indicated that sequencing depth was expected to affect the degree of clonotype sharing among donors. Larger estimated clonotype richness was generally found for naive subsets than for memory subsets. Sampling was restricted to blood, and TCR repertoires in tissue are likely to differ from TCR repertoires in blood.

Using the deep immunoSEQ assay, TCR CDR3 regions were amplified from genomic DNA by multiplex PCR. Extracted genomic DNA from each cell subset was spread evenly across all wells of several immunoSEQ 96-well plates, with each plate serving as a replicate. For sorted subsets, approximately 200 ng of genomic DNA, equivalent to about 30,000 T cell genomes, went into each replicate PCR. Purified libraries were measured with a Qubit 3.0 fluorometer, size-checked on a Bioanalyzer 2100, and measured again with the KAPA Library Quantification kit. Every immunoSEQ 96-well plate was sequenced on a dedicated single-read 150-cycle Illumina NextSeq 550 flow cell. The paper's data handling went like this. The immunoSEQ output contained only junctional sequences without quality scores, so filtering could not match that applied to full-length reads. Sequences were annotated with PyIR, a Python wrapper for IgBLAST v1.9, using IMGT germline references to assign V/J genes and CDR3. Any read was removed if the V/J assignment was weak (E-value above 1e-6), the CDR3 was missing, or the read contained stop codons, out-of-frame junctions, or ambiguous translated residues. V3J clonotypes were defined as sequences sharing an identical inferred V gene, J gene, and CDR3 amino acid sequence. To compute the percentage overlap between repertoires, the number of shared unique clonotypes was divided by the size of the smaller repertoire. Repertoire richness was assessed with RTK rarefaction, the Chao1 estimator, and Recon v2.1 estimates of unobserved clonotypes. Generation probabilities for all TCRbeta clonotypes obtained by the gDNA method from several donors were computed using OLGA. Held by TCRdb, this immuneACCESS table contains in-frame sequences only and omits some clones. Under half of the omission traces to an unresolved V gene where checked; the cause of the rest is unknown. D and trimming were read from the DNA, whereas the V and J calls and clone size are those reported in that table. The sample contains under 700,000 clones, approximately 95% of them found a single time. The ten largest make up over 0.09% of the sample.

Sequenced material: naive CD8+ T cells sorted from blood. In light of the paper, this sample's cell subset or site label describes: CD45RA+CCR7+. This TCR derives from a woman aged 25-40 years in good health.

The nucleotide sequence is TGTGCCAGCAGTGCCATAGACGGCGAGCAGTACTTC. This is translated as CASSAIDGEQYF. The chain employs TRBV2 and TRBJ2-7; no confident D gene assignment can be made. Measured from the cysteine to the phenylalanine, the CDR3 is 12 residues long. This entry keeps only the CDR3 DNA: 36 bases, framed from base 1. Relative to germline, V is 4 bases shorter and J is 6 bases shorter, with 10 bases between their ends. For CDR1 and CDR2, the germline V gene lists SNHLY and FYNNEI.